These T cell receptor beta chains were read from a single sample in a study of blood T cell repertoires in COVID-19. Clones were read by immunoSEQ multiplex PCR, and TCRdb kept only the in-frame ones, dropping some. Among under 45,000 clones listed, 88% were seen once. The sequencing sample was made of peripheral blood. The receptors were sampled from a human donor in a cohort sampled during active COVID-19. The CDR3 runs from the conserved cysteine through the conserved F or W. A D gene is named only where the DNA matches it firmly. Clone size, where shown, is once, few, many, or a class for clones that have expanded.

clone_size d_call j_call cdr3_length v_call cdr3_aa cdr3_nt
once TRBD2 TRBJ2-3 18 TRBV11-2 CASSWLLAGIGSTDTQYF TGTGCCAGCAGTTGGTTACTAGCGGGGATTGGAAGCACAGATACGCAGTATTTT
NA TRBD2 TRBJ2-3 15 TRBV5-1 CASSFTGGLTDTQYF TGCGCCAGCAGCTTTACGGGAGGTCTCACAGATACGCAGTATTTT
once NA TRBJ2-6 15 TRBV2 CASSEVPPGANVLTF TGTGCCAGCAGTGAAGTCCCTCCCGGGGCCAACGTCCTGACTTTC
once TRBD1 TRBJ1-2 16 TRBV7-2 CASSLAQGAGIYGYTF TGTGCCAGCAGCTTAGCGCAGGGGGCCGGAATCTATGGCTACACCTTC
NA NA TRBJ2-1 13 TRBV29-1 CSVKFAAQGEQFF TGCAGCGTTAAGTTTGCGGCACAAGGCGAGCAGTTCTTC
NA TRBD1 TRBJ1-2 12 TRBV5-1 CASSPTGEGYTF TGCGCCAGCAGCCCAACAGGGGAAGGCTACACCTTC
NA NA TRBJ1-1 15 TRBV7-9 CASSLGGRMNTEAFF TGTGCCAGCAGCTTAGGTGGCAGGATGAACACTGAAGCTTTCTTT
NA TRBD2 TRBJ2-3 16 TRBV7-2 CASRWTSGVSTDTQYF TGTGCCAGCAGATGGACTAGCGGGGTTAGCACAGATACGCAGTATTTT
NA NA TRBJ2-1 15 TRBV11-2 CASSLEAVGYNEQFF TGTGCCAGCAGCTTGGAGGCAGTGGGCTACAATGAGCAGTTCTTC
NA NA TRBJ2-5 14 TRBV5-1 CASSFSGVRETQYF TGCGCCAGCAGCTTTTCGGGGGTTCGGGAGACCCAGTACTTC
NA TRBD1 TRBJ1-2 13 TRBV29-1 CSVEVGTGGIYTF TGCAGCGTTGAAGTCGGGACAGGGGGCATCTACACCTTC
NA NA TRBJ2-2 11 TRBV29-1 CSFRATGELFF TGCAGTTTCCGAGCCACCGGGGAGCTGTTTTTT
NA NA TRBJ1-6 15 TRBV5-5 CASSPGVSYNSPLHF TGTGCCAGCAGCCCAGGGGTCTCCTATAATTCACCCCTCCACTTT
NA TRBD1 TRBJ1-5 20 TRBV15 CATSPFSPGTGKNEGQPQHF TGTGCCACCAGCCCCTTCTCGCCCGGGACAGGGAAGAACGAGGGTCAGCCCCAGCATTTT
NA NA TRBJ2-5 18 TRBV15 CATSRETPGSSWKGTQYF TGTGCCACCAGCAGAGAGACCCCAGGGTCATCCTGGAAAGGGACCCAGTACTTC
NA NA TRBJ2-5 15 TRBV7-2 CASSFADSPQETQYF TGTGCCAGCAGCTTTGCGGACAGTCCCCAAGAGACCCAGTACTTC
NA TRBD1 TRBJ1-2 13 TRBV30 CAWRPDRGHGYTF TGTGCCTGGAGACCCGACAGGGGGCATGGCTACACCTTC
NA TRBD1 TRBJ2-2 17 TRBV7-2 CASSKTGGALITGELFF TGTGCCAGCAGCAAGACAGGGGGCGCGCTGATCACCGGGGAGCTGTTTTTT
few TRBD1 TRBJ1-3 16 TRBV5-1 CASSSRQGNSGNTIYF TGCGCCAGCAGCTCCCGACAGGGAAACTCTGGAAACACCATATATTTT
NA TRBD1 TRBJ2-7 14 TRBV27 CASSSDRGDYEQYF TGTGCCAGCAGTTCCGACAGGGGCGACTACGAGCAGTACTTC
NA TRBD1 TRBJ2-3 16 TRBV6-6 CASSYPGQGRTDTQYF TGTGCCAGCAGTTACCCGGGACAGGGAAGAACAGATACGCAGTATTTT
NA TRBD2 TRBJ2-1 13 TRBV3-1/TRBV3-2 CASSQGLAGPQFF TGTGCCAGCAGCCAGGGACTAGCGGGCCCGCAGTTCTTC
NA NA TRBJ2-1 14 TRBV9 CASSVDGVSNEQFF TGTGCCAGCAGCGTAGACGGGGTAAGCAATGAGCAGTTCTTC
NA TRBD1 TRBJ1-1 16 TRBV6-6 CASRPGTGFGNTEAFF TGTGCCAGCAGGCCCGGGACAGGCTTTGGGAACACTGAAGCTTTCTTT
NA TRBD1 TRBJ2-3 15 TRBV4-1 CASSRGQGSTDTQYF TGCGCCAGCAGCCGCGGACAGGGGAGCACAGATACGCAGTATTTT
NA TRBD1 TRBJ1-1 15 TRBV7-2 CASSSRGQGNTEAFF TGTGCCAGCAGCTCCCGGGGACAGGGAAACACTGAAGCTTTCTTT
NA NA TRBJ2-2 13 TRBV7-8 CASSLEISLELFF TGTGCCAGCAGCTTAGAAATCTCCCTTGAGCTGTTTTTT
NA NA TRBJ1-5 14 TRBV6-5 CASSSGDSNQPQHF TGTGCCAGCAGTTCGGGGGATAGCAATCAGCCCCAGCATTTT
NA TRBD2 TRBJ2-5 18 TRBV7-6 CASSEQGGLAGGQETQYF TGTGCCAGCAGCGAACAGGGGGGACTAGCGGGAGGGCAAGAGACCCAGTACTTC
NA NA TRBJ2-5 15 TRBV29-1 CSVEEGVGGVKTQYF TGCAGCGTTGAAGAGGGGGTTGGCGGGGTTAAGACCCAGTACTTC
NA TRBD1 TRBJ1-6 14 TRBV7-9 CASREQGVGSPLHF TGTGCCAGCAGAGAACAGGGGGTAGGCTCACCCCTCCACTTT
NA TRBD1 TRBJ2-5 15 TRBV28 CASSRPGTGLETQYF TGTGCCAGCAGCCGTCCCGGGACAGGGTTAGAGACCCAGTACTTC
NA NA TRBJ1-1 15 TRBV9 CASSVGAGRSTEAFF TGTGCCAGCAGCGTAGGGGCAGGGAGGTCCACTGAAGCTTTCTTT
NA TRBD1 TRBJ2-2 17 TRBV9 CASSVAPTDRGTGELFF TGTGCCAGCAGCGTAGCCCCCACGGACAGGGGCACCGGGGAGCTGTTTTTT
NA TRBD1 TRBJ2-1 15 TRBV7-2 CASSSDRGRYNEQFF TGTGCCAGCAGCTCGGACAGGGGGCGCTACAATGAGCAGTTCTTC
NA TRBD1 TRBJ1-1 14 TRBV19 CASSIRGDRNQAFF TGTGCCAGTAGTATACGTGGGGACAGGAACCAAGCTTTCTTT
few NA TRBJ1-6 15 TRBV5-6 CASSPVSSRDSPLHF TGTGCCAGCAGCCCGGTGAGCTCGAGGGATTCACCCCTCCACTTT